Listed here are 10 T cell receptor beta chains from one sample, sequenced in a study of T cell repertoires in cytomegalovirus infection. In TCRdb, the reads were re-called with MiXCR into one record per CDR3 protein. This repertoire shows under 200,000 distinct CDR3 sequences, less than 9.5% found once; its top ten account for about 4.6%. Sequenced sample: PBMCs. The receptors here all came from a human donor in good health (CMV status not recorded). Some clones in this sample may be carry-over from other donors' samples.

V usage is TRBV28 and J usage is TRBJ1-5; D is unresolved. The CDR3 consists of 13 residues. V was clipped by 3 bases and J by 7 bases, with 10 bases between them. CDR1 and CDR2 from the germline V gene are MDHEN and SYDVKM. CDR3 loop: CASSFEVKQPQHF. Here the CDR3 DNA reads TGTGCCAGCAGTTTTGAGGTCAAGCAGCCCCAGCATTTT.

This clonotype was seen repeatedly, ten times or more. V and J are TRBV7-3 and TRBJ2-1, with 7 bases identical to TRBD1. This CDR3 contains 16 residues. Germline CDR1 reads SGHTA; CDR2 reads FQGTGA. The V gene end was trimmed by 2 bases and the J gene end by 4 bases; junction bases not matched to a gene: 8. CDR3 in amino acids: CASSLRGAGGYNEQFF. The CDR3 nucleotides are TGTGCCAGCAGCTTACGTGGGGCAGGGGGTTACAATGAGCAGTTCTTC.

The V call is TRBV5-1, the J call TRBJ2-4; TRBD1 matches 7 bases. There are 15 residues in the CDR3. The ends lost 5 bases at V and 6 bases at J; junction bases unmatched: 11. CDR1 and CDR2 from the germline V gene are SGHRS and YFSETQ. In DNA, the CDR3 is TGCGCCAGCAGGTCGGCCGGGACAGAAGGAAACATTCAGTACTTC. This translates into CASRSAGTEGNIQYF.

This clonotype appeared many times. This chain connects TRBV6-1 to TRBJ1-5; no clear D gene. Germline assignment: CDR1 MNHNS and CDR2 SASEGT. Trimming took off 0 bases at V and 7 bases at J, with 13 bases between the two ends. This CDR3 is 15 amino acids long. The CDR3 DNA sequence: TGTGCCAGCAGTGAAGCCGACGGGTCGAGCCAGCCCCAGCATTTT. Protein sequence: CASSEADGSSQPQHF.

At least ten counts were recorded for this clonotype. This chain uses TRBV7-2 with TRBJ2-3; 12 positions match TRBD2. The CDR3 length is 19 residues. V shed 1 base and J 1 base; nucleotides not matched to a gene: 9. From germline, CDR1 is SGHTA and CDR2 FQGNSA. DNA for the CDR3: TGTGCCAGCAGCTTAGTTCCTAGCGGGGGGGTCACGGGCACAGATACGCAGTATTTT. The encoded protein is CASSLVPSGGVTGTDTQYF. The whole variable domain, remainder taken from reference TRBV7-2 and TRBJ2-3, is GAGVSQSPSNKVTEKGKDVELRCDPISGHTALYWYRQSLGQGLEFLIYFQGNSAPDKSGLPSDRFSAERTGGSVSTLTIQRTQQEDSAVYLCASSLVPSGGVTGTDTQYFGPGTRLTVL.

The J gene is TRBJ2-1, the V gene TRBV7-6, with 9 bases that match TRBD2. The CDR3 is 16 residues long. From germline, CDR1 is SGHVS and CDR2 FNYEAQ. J gave up 4 bases and V 2 bases, and 6 bases lay outside the gene matches. The CDR3 loop reads CASSLRISGSYNEQFF. CDR3 nucleotides: TGTGCCAGCAGCTTAAGGATTAGCGGGAGTTACAATGAGCAGTTCTTC.

J is TRBJ1-5 and V is TRBV2; TRBD1 matches at 7 bases. Germline values: CDR1 SNHLY, CDR2 FYNNEI. This CDR3 spans 15 amino acids. J lost 6 bases, V lost 7 bases, and 12 bases had no gene match. The CDR3 protein is CASTDREGPSQPQHF. The CDR3 DNA sequence: TGTGCCAGCACTGACAGGGAGGGTCCAAGTCAGCCCCAGCATTTT.

This clonotype came up a few times. The chain recombines TRBV20-1 with TRBJ2-4, with TRBD2 identical over 8 bases. V lost 0 bases, J lost 5 bases, and 12 bases stayed unmatched. The V gene's germline CDR1 is DFQATT and CDR2 SNEGSKA (reference sequence). The CDR3 extends over 17 amino acids. The chain's CDR3 is CSARDAVAGKYENIQYF. The CDR3 region has the DNA TGCAGTGCTAGAGATGCAGTAGCGGGGAAATACGAAAACATTCAGTACTTC.

This clonotype was seen a handful of times. This chain links TRBV4-2 with TRBJ2-7, with 15 bases fitting TRBD2. The CDR3 spans 16 residues. Germline assignment: CDR1 LGHNA and CDR2 YNFKEQ. V shed 0 bases, J shed 9 bases, and the junction held 6 bases outside the gene matches. The chain's CDR3 is CASSQDRTSGGAGQYF. The CDR3 bases are TGTGCCAGCAGCCAAGACCGGACTAGCGGGGGGGCCGGGCAGTACTTC.

This clonotype came up a few times. The genes are TRBV5-6 and TRBJ2-7; the D gene is possibly TRBD2 (7 bases). This CDR3 is 15 amino acids long. The V gene lost 5 bases and the J gene lost 3 bases, with 18 bases spanning the gap. The V gene's germline CDR1 is SGHDT and CDR2 YYEEEE. The CDR3 loop reads CASRKRGGVSYEQYF. CDR3 nucleotides: TGTGCCAGCAGAAAAAGGGGGGGGGTTAGCTACGAGCAGTACTTC.